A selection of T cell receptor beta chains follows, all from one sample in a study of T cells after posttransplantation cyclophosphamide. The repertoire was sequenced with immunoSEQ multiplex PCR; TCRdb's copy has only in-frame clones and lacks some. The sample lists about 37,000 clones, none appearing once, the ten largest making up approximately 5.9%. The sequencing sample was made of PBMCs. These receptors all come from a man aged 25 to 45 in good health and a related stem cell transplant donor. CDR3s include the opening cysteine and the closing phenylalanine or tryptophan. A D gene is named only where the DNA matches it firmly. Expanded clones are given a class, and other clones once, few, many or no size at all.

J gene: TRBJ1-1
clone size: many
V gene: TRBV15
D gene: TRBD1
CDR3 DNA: TGTGCCACCAGCACCGGACAGGTTCGGACTGAAGCTTTCTTT
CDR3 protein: CATSTGQVRTEAFF

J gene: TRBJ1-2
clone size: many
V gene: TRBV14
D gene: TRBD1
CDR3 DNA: TGTGCCAGCAGCCAATCTGGGACAGGGGGCGGCGGCTACACCTTC
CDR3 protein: CASSQSGTGGGGYTF

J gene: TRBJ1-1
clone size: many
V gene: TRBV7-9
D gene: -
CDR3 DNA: TGTGCCAGCAGCTTAGCGAACAGGCAGAACACTGAAGCTTTCTTT
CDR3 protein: CASSLANRQNTEAFF

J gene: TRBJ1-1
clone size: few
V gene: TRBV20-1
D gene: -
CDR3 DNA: TGCAGTGCTAGAGTCCTCACTGAAGCTTTCTTT
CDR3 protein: CSARVLTEAFF

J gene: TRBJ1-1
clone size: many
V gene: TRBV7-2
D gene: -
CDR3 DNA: TGTGCCAGCAGCTTAGAGGCAGGGGACACTGAAGCTTTCTTT
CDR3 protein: CASSLEAGDTEAFF

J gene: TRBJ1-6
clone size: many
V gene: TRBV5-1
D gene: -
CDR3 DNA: TGCGCCAGCAGCTTATCAAGTAGGCGCGGGAATTCACCCCTCCACTTT
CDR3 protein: CASSLSSRRGNSPLHF

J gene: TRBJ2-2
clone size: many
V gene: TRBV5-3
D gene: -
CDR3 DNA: TGTGCCAGAAGCTTGTCCCAGGGCAACACCGGGGAGCTGTTTTTT
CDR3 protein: CARSLSQGNTGELFF

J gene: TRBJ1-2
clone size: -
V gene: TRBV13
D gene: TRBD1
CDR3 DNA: TGTGCCAGCAGCTTAGGGGGACAGGACCTCTATGGCTACACCTTC
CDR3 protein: CASSLGGQDLYGYTF

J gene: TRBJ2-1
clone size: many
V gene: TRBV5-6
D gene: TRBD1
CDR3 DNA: TGTGCCAGCAGCCCTCCCGGGACAGGGAATGACAATGAGCAGTTCTTC
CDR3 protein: CASSPPGTGNDNEQFF

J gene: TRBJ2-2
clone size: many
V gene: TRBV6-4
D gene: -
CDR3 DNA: TGTGCCAGCAGTGAGGAGGGGATACACACCGGGGAGCTGTTTTTT
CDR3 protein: CASSEEGIHTGELFF

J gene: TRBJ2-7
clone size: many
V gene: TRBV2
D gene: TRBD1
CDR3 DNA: TGTGCCAGCAGTGAAGTGGAGGGTAGGAACAGGGGGCTATCGGACTTC
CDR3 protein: CASSEVEGRNRGLSDF

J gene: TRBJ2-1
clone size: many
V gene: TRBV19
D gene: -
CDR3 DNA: TGTGCCAGTAGTATCGAAGGACTGGCCTACAATGAGCAGTTCTTC
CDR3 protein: CASSIEGLAYNEQFF

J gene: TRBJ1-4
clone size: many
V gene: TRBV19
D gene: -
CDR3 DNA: TGTGCCAGTAGTAAAACCCCGAAGGCAACTAATGAAAAACTGTTTTTT
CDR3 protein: CASSKTPKATNEKLFF

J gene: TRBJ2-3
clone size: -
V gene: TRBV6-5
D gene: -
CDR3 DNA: TGTGCCAGCAGCCGACATAATCCTGGGGATACGCAGTATTTT
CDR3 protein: CASSRHNPGDTQYF

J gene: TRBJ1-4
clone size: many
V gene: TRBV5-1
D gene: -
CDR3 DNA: TGCGCCAGCAGCCTGACAGGAAAGGTAACGAGTGAAAAACTGTTTTTT
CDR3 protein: CASSLTGKVTSEKLFF

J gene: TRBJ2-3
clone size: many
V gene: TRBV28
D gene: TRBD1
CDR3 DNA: TGTGCCAGCAGTCCGGCGGGACAGGGATTGGATACGCAGTATTTT
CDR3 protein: CASSPAGQGLDTQYF

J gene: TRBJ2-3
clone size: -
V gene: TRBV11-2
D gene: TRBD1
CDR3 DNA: TGTGCCAGCAGCCCAGGGACAGTCCCCACAGATACGCAGTATTTT
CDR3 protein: CASSPGTVPTDTQYF

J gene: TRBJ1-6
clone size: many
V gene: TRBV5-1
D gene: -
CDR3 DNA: TGCGCCAGCAGCTTGGAGAGACAGACTGATTCACCCCTCCACTTT
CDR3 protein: CASSLERQTDSPLHF

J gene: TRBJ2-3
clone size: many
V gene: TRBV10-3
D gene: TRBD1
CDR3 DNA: TGTGCCATCAGTGAAAGGACAGGGGTGGATACGCAGTATTTT
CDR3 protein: CAISERTGVDTQYF

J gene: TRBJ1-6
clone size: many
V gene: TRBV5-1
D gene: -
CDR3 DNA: TGCGCCAGCAGCTTGTTGGGTCAGGGGATTGACACCCTCCACTTT
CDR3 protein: CASSLLGQGIDTLHF

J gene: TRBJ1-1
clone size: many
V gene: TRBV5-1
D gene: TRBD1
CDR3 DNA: TGCGCCAGCAGCTCAGCGACAGGGATGCGAACTGAAGCTTTCTTT
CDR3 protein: CASSSATGMRTEAFF

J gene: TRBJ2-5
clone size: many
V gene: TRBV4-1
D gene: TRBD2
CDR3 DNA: TGCGCCAGCAGCCAGCTAGCGGGGGGTCTCCAAGAGACCCAGTACTTC
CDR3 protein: CASSQLAGGLQETQYF

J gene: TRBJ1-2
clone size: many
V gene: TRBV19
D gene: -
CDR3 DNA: TGTGCCAGTAGTATCTCGGCTAACTATGGCTACACCTTC
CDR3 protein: CASSISANYGYTF

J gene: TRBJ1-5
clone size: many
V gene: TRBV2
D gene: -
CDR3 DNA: TGTGCCAGCAGTGTAGAACAGGGTGGCAATCAGCCCCAGCATTTT
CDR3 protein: CASSVEQGGNQPQHF

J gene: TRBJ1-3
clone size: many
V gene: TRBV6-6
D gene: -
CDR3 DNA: TGTGCCAGCAAGCACTCTGGAAACACCATATATTTT
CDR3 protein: CASKHSGNTIYF

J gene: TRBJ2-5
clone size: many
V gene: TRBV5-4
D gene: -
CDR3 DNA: TGTGCCAGCAGCGACAAGAAGTACCAAGAGACCCAGTACTTC
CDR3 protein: CASSDKKYQETQYF

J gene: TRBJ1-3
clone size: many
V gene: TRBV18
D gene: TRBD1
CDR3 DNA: TGTGCCAGCTCACCGATACAGGGGGTAACTGGAAACACCATATATTTT
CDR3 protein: CASSPIQGVTGNTIYF

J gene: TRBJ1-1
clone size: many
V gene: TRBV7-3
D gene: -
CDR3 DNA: TGTGCCAGCAGCCTCTACCCGACTGGGACTGAAGCTTTCTTT
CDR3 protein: CASSLYPTGTEAFF

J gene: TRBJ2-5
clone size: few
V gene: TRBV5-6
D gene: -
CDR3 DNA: TGTGCCAGCAGCTTGGCCGGCCGGGGGTCCCAGTACTTC
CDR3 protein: CASSLAGRGSQYF

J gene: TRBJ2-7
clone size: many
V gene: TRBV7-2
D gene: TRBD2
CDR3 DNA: TGTGCCAGCAGCTTAGGGGCGGGAGGGGAGCAGTACTTC
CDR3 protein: CASSLGAGGEQYF

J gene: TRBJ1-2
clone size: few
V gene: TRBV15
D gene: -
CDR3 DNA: TGTGCCACCAGCAGAGATCCGAGAGGCAGTTATGGCTACACCTTC
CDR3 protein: CATSRDPRGSYGYTF

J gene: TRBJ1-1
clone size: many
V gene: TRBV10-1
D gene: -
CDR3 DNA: TGCGCCAGCAGCAAGGGCAGTCTACTTAACACTGAAGCTTTCTTT
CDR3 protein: CASSKGSLLNTEAFF

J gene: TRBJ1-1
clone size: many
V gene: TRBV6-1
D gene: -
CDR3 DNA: TGTGCCAGCAGTGGACAGTTTAATAGTGAAGCTTTCTTT
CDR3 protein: CASSGQFNSEAFF

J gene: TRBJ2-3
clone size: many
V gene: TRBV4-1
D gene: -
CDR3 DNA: TGCGCCAGCAGCCAGACAAGGATTGACACAGATACGCAGTATTTT
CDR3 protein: CASSQTRIDTDTQYF

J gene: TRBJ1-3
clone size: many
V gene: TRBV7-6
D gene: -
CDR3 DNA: TGTGCCAGCAGCTTAGCAACCCTACAGAAGAACTCTGGAAACACCATATATTTT
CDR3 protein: CASSLATLQKNSGNTIYF

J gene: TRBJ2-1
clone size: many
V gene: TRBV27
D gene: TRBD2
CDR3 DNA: TGTGCCAGCAGTTTAACCGGGACTAGCGGGGGGGGGCCCTACAATGAGCAGTTCTTC
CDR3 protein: CASSLTGTSGGGPYNEQFF

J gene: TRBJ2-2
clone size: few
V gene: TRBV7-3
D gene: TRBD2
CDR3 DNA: TGTGCCAGCAGCTTAATTGGCGGGGGGGCTCGGACCGGGGAGCTGTTTTTT
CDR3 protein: CASSLIGGGARTGELFF

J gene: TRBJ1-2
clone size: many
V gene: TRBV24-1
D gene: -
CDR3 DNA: TGTGCCACCAGTTTCCGAGGCCTGGGCTACACCTTC
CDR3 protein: CATSFRGLGYTF

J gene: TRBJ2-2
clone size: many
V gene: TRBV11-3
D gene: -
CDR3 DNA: TGTGCCAGCAGCTTAAAAGGGGCCGGAGACGGGGAGCTGTTTTTT
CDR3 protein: CASSLKGAGDGELFF

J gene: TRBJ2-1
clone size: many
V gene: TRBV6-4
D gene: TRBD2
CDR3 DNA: TGTGCCAGCAGTGACTCGGTCTTTGGCGGGGGGAGCTCCTACAATGAGCAGTTCTTC
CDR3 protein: CASSDSVFGGGSSYNEQFF

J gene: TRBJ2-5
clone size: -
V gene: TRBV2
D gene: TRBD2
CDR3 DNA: TGTGCCAGCCTCCCGGGGGGGTCTAGGGAGACCCAGTACTTC
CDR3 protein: CASLPGGSRETQYF

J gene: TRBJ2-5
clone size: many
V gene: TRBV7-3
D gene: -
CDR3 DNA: TGTGCCAGCAGCCGGGGGCGCGGGGGCGAGGAGACCCAGTACTTC
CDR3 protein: CASSRGRGGEETQYF

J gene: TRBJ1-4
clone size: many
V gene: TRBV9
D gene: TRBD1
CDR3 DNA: TGTGCCAGCAGCGTAGGAGGGGGCGGGGAAAAACTGTTTTTT
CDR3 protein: CASSVGGGGEKLFF

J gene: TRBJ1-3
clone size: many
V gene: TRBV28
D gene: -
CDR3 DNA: TGTGCCAGCAGTATAGTTTCTGGAAACACCATATATTTT
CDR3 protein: CASSIVSGNTIYF

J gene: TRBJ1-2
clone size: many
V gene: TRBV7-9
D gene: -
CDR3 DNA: TGTGCCAGCAGCTCGAACTATGGCTACACCTTC
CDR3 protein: CASSSNYGYTF

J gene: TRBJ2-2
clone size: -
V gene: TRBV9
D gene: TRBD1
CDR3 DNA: TGTGCCAGCAGCGCCCCTGACAGGGGGCGATTCGCCGGGGAGCTGTTTTTT
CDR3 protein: CASSAPDRGRFAGELFF

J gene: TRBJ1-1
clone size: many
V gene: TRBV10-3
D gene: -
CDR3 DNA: TGTGCCATCAGTGTAGGGGGGGATGAAGCTTTCTTT
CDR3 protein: CAISVGGDEAFF

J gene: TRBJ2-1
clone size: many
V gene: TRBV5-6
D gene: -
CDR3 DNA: TGTGCCAGCAGCCCCCAATGGGACACCTCAAACAATGAGCAGTTCTTC
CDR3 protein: CASSPQWDTSNNEQFF

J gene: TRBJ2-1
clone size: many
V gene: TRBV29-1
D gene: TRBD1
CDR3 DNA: TGCAGCGCCACCCTGGGACAGGGCTCCTACAATGAGCAGTTCTTC
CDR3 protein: CSATLGQGSYNEQFF

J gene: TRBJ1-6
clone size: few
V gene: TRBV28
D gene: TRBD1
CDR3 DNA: TGTGCCAGCAGACCCAGAGGACAGGGGGATTCACCCCTCCACTTT
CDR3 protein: CASRPRGQGDSPLHF

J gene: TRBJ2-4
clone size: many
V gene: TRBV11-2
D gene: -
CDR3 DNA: TGTGCCAGCAGCCCTGGGCAGAACATTCAGTACTTC
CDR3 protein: CASSPGQNIQYF

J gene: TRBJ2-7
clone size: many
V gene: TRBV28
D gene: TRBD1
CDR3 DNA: TGTGCCAGCACAACGGACAGGGGAAAATCCTACGAGCAGTACTTC
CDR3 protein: CASTTDRGKSYEQYF

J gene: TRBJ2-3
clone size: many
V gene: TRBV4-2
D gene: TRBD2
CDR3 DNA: TGTGCCAGCAGCCAACTACTAGCGGGGGCCCCTAGCACAGATACGCAGTATTTT
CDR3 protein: CASSQLLAGAPSTDTQYF

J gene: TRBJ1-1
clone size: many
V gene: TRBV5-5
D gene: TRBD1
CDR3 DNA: TGTGCCAGCAGCTGGACAGGAACCACTGAAGCTTTCTTT
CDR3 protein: CASSWTGTTEAFF

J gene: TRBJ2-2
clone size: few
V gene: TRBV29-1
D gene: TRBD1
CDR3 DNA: TGCAGCGTTGATGGAACAGGGGTGAACACCGGGGAGCTGTTTTTT
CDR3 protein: CSVDGTGVNTGELFF

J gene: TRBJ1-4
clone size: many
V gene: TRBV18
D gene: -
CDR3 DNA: TGTGCCAGCTCACCCGGGCAGGGTACATCGGAAAAACTGTTTTTT
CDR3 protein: CASSPGQGTSEKLFF

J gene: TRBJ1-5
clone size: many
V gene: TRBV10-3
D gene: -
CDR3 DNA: TGTGCCATCAGTGAGTCACGGGGAGATCAGCCCCAGCATTTT
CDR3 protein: CAISESRGDQPQHF